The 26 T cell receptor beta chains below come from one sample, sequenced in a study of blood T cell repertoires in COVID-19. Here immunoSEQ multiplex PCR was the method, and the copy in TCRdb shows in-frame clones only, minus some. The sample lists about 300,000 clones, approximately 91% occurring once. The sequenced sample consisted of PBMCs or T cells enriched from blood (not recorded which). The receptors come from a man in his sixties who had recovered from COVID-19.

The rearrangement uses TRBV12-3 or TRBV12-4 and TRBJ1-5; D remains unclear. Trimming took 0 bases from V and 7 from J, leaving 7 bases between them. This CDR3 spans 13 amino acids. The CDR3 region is CASSLARAQPQHF. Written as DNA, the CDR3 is TGTGCCAGCAGTTTAGCGCGGGCCCAGCCCCAGCATTTT.

CDR3 protein: CAWSTGVPGELFF. The CDR3, as DNA: TGTGCCTGGAGTACAGGGGTCCCCGGGGAGCTGTTTTTT. The chain has TRBV30 and TRBJ2-2, with TRBD1 identical over 7 bases. The V gene end was trimmed by 2 bases and the J gene end by 6 bases; junction bases not matched to a gene: 3. Germline V gives CDR1 GTSNPN, CDR2 SVGIG (reference sequence). CDR3 length: 13 amino acids.

The CDR3 here is CASSLDGGANYGYTF. DNA for the CDR3: TGTGCCAGCAGCTTGGACGGGGGGGCTAACTATGGCTACACCTTC. The chain couples TRBV5-4 to TRBJ1-2, with D possibly being TRBD1 (5 bases). Trimming left V 0 bases short and J 0 bases short, with 9 bases between. The CDR3 spans 15 residues. The germline V gene encodes CDR1 SGHNT and CDR2 YYREEE (reference sequence).

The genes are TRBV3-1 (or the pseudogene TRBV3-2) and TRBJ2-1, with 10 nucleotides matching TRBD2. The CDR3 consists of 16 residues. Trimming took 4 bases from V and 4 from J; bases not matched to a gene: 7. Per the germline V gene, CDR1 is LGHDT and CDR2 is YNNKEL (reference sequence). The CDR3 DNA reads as TGTGCCAGCAGCCCCTGGACTAGCGGATTTTACAATGAGCAGTTCTTC. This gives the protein CASSPWTSGFYNEQFF.

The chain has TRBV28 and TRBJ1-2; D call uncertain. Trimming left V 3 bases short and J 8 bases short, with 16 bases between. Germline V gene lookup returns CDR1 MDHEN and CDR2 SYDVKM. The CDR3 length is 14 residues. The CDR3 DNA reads TGTGCCAGCAGTTTTACCGTCTTCGGAGGGGGCTACACCTTC. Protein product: CASSFTVFGGGYTF.

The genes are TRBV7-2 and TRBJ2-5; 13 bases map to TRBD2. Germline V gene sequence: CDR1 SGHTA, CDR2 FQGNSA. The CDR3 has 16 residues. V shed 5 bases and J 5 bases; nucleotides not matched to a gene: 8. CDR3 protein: CASSPPGLAGVETQYF. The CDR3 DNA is TGTGCCAGCAGCCCTCCTGGACTAGCGGGAGTTGAGACCCAGTACTTC.

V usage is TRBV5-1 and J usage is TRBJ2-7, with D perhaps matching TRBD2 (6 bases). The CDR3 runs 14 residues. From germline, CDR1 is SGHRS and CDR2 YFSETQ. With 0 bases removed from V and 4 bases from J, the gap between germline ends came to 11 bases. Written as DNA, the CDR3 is TGCGCCAGCAGCTTGGCCCCCGGGGGTTACGAGCAGTACTTC. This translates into CASSLAPGGYEQYF.

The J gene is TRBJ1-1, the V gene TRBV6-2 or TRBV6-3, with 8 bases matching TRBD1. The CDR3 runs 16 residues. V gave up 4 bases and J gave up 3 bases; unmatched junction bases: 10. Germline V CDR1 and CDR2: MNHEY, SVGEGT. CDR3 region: CASSWPTGQGDTEAFF. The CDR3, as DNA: TGTGCCAGCAGTTGGCCCACCGGACAGGGAGACACTGAAGCTTTCTTT.

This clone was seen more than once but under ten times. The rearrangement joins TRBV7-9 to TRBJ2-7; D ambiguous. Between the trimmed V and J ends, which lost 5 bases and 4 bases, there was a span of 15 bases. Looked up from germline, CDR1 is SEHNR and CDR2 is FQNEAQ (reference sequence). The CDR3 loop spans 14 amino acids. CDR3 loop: CASSRDTVRYEQYF. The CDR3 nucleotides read TGTGCCAGCAGCCGAGACACCGTAAGATACGAGCAGTACTTC. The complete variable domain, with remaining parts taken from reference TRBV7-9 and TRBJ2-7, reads DTGVSQNPRHKITKRGQNVTFRCDPISEHNRLYWYRQTLGQGPEFLTYFQNEAQLEKSRLLSDRFSAERPKGSFSTLEIQRTEQGDSAMYLCASSRDTVRYEQYFGPGTRLTVT.

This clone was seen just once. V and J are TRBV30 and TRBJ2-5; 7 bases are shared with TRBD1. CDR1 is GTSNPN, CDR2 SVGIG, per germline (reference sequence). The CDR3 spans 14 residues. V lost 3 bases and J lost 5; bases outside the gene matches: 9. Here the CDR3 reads CAWSPTGLGETQYF. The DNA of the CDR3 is TGTGCCTGGAGCCCGACAGGGTTGGGGGAGACCCAGTACTTC.

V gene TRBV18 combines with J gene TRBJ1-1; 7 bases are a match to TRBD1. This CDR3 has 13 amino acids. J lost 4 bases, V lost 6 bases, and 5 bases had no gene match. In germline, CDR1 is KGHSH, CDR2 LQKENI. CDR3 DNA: TGTGCCAGCTCTCCTGACAGGGTCACTGAAGCTTTCTTT. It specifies CASSPDRVTEAFF.

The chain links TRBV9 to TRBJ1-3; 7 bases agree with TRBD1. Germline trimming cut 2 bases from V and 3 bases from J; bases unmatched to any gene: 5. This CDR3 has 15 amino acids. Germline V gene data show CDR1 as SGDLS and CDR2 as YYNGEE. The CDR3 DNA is TGTGCCAGCAGCGTCGGGCCAGGGGGTGGAAACACCATATATTTT. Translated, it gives CASSVGPGGGNTIYF.

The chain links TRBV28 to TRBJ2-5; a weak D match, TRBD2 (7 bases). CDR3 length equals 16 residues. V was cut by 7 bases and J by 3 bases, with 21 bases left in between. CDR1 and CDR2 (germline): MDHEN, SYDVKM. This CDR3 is CASTLGGAGGKETQYF. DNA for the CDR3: TGTGCCAGCACTCTGGGGGGGGCTGGGGGAAAAGAGACCCAGTACTTC.

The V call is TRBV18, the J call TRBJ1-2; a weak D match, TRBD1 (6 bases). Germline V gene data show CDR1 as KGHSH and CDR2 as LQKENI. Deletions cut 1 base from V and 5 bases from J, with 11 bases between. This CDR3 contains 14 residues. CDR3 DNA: TGTGCCAGCTCACCACTGGACAGTAAATATGGCTACACCTTC. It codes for CASSPLDSKYGYTF. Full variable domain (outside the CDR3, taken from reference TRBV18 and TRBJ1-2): NAGVMQNPRHLVRRRGQEARLRCSPMKGHSHVYWYRQLPEEGLKFMVYLQKENIIDESGMPKERFSAEFPKEGPSILRIQQVVRGDSAAYFCASSPLDSKYGYTFGSGTRLTVV.

The CDR3: CASSREDRVGGEQYF. Here the CDR3 DNA reads TGTGCCAGCAGCCGCGAAGACAGGGTGGGGGGCGAGCAGTACTTC. This chain connects TRBV5-4 to TRBJ2-7, with a tentative D call TRBD1 (7 bases). This CDR3 is 15 amino acids long. From germline, CDR1 is SGHNT and CDR2 YYREEE (reference sequence). The germline V and J ends were trimmed by 4 bases and 6 bases, with 20 bases remaining between them.

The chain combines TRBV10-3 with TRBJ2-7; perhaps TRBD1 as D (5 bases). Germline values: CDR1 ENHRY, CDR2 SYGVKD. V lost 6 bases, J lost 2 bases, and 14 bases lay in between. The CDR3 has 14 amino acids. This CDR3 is CAISKTAKPYEQYF. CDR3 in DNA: TGTGCCATCAGCAAGACAGCTAAACCCTACGAGCAGTACTTC.

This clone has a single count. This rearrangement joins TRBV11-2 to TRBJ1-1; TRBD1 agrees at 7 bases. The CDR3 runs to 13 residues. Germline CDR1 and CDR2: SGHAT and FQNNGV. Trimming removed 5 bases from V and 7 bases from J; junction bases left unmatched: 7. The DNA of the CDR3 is TGTGCCAGCAGCCCGGGACAGACCCTTGAAGCTTTCTTT. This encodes CASSPGQTLEAFF. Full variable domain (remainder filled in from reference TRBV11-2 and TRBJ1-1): EAGVAQSPRYKIIEKRQSVAFWCNPISGHATLYWYQQILGQGPKLLIQFQNNGVVDDSQLPKDRFSAERLKGVDSTLKIQPAKLEDSAVYLCASSPGQTLEAFFGQGTRLTVV.

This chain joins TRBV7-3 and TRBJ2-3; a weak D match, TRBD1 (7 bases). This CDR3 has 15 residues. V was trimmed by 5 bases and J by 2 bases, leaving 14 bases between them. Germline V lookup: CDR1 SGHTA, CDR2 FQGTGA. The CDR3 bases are TGTGCCAGCAGCCCAGGGGGGACAGCCACAGATACGCAGTATTTT. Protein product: CASSPGGTATDTQYF.

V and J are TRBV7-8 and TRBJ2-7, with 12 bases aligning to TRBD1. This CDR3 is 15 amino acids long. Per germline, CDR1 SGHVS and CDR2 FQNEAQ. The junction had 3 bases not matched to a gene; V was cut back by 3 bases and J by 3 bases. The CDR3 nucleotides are TGTGCCAGCAGCTTGGGGGACAGGGGGCTCTACGAGCAGTACTTC. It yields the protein CASSLGDRGLYEQYF.

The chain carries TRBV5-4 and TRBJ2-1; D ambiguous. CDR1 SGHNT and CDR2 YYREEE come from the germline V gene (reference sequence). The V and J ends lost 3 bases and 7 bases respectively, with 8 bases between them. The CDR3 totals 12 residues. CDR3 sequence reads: CASSYSRNEQFF. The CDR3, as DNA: TGTGCCAGCAGCTACTCTAGGAATGAGCAGTTCTTC.

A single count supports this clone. The CDR3 DNA is TGTGCCAGCAGCGTAGTGGGCGGGTTCAGCTACACCTTC. Its protein is CASSVVGGFSYTF. This chain uses TRBV9 with TRBJ1-2; unclear D gene. In germline, CDR1 is SGDLS, CDR2 YYNGEE. V gave up 0 bases and J gave up 9 bases, with 12 bases separating them. This CDR3 region has 13 residues.

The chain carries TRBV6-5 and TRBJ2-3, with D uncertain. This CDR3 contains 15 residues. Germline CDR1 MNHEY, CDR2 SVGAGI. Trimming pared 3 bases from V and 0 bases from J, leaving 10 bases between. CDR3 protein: CASSYSAASTDTQYF. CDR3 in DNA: TGTGCCAGCAGTTATTCGGCAGCGAGCACAGATACGCAGTATTTT.

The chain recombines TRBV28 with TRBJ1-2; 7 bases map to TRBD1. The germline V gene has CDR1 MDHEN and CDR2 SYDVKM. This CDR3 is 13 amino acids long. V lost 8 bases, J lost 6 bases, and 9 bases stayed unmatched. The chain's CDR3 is CASATGAGDGYTF. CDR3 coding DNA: TGTGCCAGCGCAACAGGGGCAGGGGATGGCTACACCTTC.

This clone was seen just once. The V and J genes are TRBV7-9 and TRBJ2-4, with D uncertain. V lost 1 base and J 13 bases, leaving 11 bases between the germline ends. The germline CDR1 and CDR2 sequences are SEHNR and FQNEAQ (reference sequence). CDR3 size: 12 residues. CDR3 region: CASSLVSVSQYF. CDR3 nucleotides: TGTGCCAGCAGCTTAGTTTCCGTCTCGCAGTACTTC.

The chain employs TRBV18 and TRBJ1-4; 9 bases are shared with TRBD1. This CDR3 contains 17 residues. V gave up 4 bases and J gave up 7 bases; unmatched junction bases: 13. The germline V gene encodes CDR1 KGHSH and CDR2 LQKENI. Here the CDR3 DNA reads TGTGCCAGCTCACACCGGGACAGGGTCGTTTTTTCTGAAAAACTGTTTTTT. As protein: CASSHRDRVVFSEKLFF.

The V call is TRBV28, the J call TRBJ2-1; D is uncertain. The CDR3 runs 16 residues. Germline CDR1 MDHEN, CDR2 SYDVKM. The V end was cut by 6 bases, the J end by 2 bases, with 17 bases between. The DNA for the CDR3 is TGTGCCAGCAGCGAGAGGAGCGTTTTAACCTACAATGAGCAGTTCTTC. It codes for CASSERSVLTYNEQFF.